The 23 T cell receptor beta chains presented below share a single source sample, sequenced in a study of T cells after yellow fever vaccination. Via MiXCR, TCRdb re-called the 5' RACE reads, giving one row per CDR3 protein. In the table there are a few hundred thousand distinct CDR3 sequences, around a sixth of which are singletons. Material: PBMCs, obtained 5 days after the first yellow fever vaccination. These receptors were taken from a man in his late teens or twenties who received the YFV17D yellow fever vaccine.

There are a few counts of this clonotype. The chain uses TRBV3-1 and TRBJ2-3; possible D gene TRBD1, 5 bases. Germline assignment: CDR1 LGHDT and CDR2 YNNKEL (reference sequence). V was cut by 0 bases and J by 6 bases, with 22 bases left in between. CDR3 size: 18 residues. The CDR3 loop reads CASSQEGPTRFPGDTQYF. CDR3 sequence (DNA): TGTGCCAGCAGCCAAGAGGGGCCCACCCGCTTCCCCGGGGATACGCAGTATTTT.

The chain is built from TRBV12-3 or TRBV12-4 and TRBJ1-1; unclear D gene. V gave up 3 bases and J gave up 0 bases, with 5 bases separating them. The CDR3 length is 13 residues. In DNA form, the CDR3 reads TGTGCCAGCAGTTTTGAAATGAACACTGAAGCTTTCTTT. It yields the protein CASSFEMNTEAFF.

Here the CDR3 reads CASSFSVLYEQYF. DNA of the CDR3: TGTGCCAGCAGCTTTAGTGTACTCTACGAGCAGTACTTC. V and J are TRBV5-6 and TRBJ2-7, with D unclear. CDR1 is SGHDT and CDR2 is YYEEEE in the germline V gene. V dropped 2 bases and J dropped 3 bases, with 9 bases sitting between them. This CDR3 has 13 amino acids.

This rearrangement joins TRBV7-2 to TRBJ2-3, with 8 nucleotides matching TRBD1. Germline values: CDR1 SGHTA, CDR2 FQGNSA. There are 13 residues in the CDR3. Trimming removed 10 bases from V and 1 base from J; junction bases left unmatched: 4. The CDR3 spells CANRGSGTDTQYF. The CDR3 DNA sequence: TGTGCCAACAGGGGGTCAGGCACAGATACGCAGTATTTT.

The chain uses TRBV28 and TRBJ1-5; 8 nucleotides line up with TRBD1. Germline values: CDR1 MDHEN, CDR2 SYDVKM. The CDR3 consists of 14 residues. The ends lost 6 bases at V and 7 bases at J; junction bases unmatched: 8. In DNA, the CDR3 is TGTGCCAGCAGACCCACAGGGGGAGGGCAGCCCCAGCATTTT. Translation gives CASRPTGGGQPQHF.

This clonotype was counted ten times or more. The chain is built from TRBV4-1 and TRBJ2-2; D ambiguous. Germline CDR1 MGHRA, CDR2 YSYEKL. Deletions cut 4 bases from V and 6 bases from J, with 6 bases between. The CDR3 runs to 12 residues. The CDR3 is CASSLYPGELFF. CDR3 DNA: TGCGCCAGCAGCCTTTATCCCGGGGAGCTGTTTTTT.

The rearrangement joins TRBV6-5 to TRBJ2-1; D might be TRBD1 (6 bases). V lost 4 bases and J lost 3, with 16 bases in between. The CDR3 sequence is 16 residues long. The germline CDR1 and CDR2 sequences are MNHEY and SVGAGI. The CDR3 loop is CASSSQGWGRYNEQFF. The DNA of the CDR3 is TGTGCCAGCAGTTCCCAGGGTTGGGGGCGCTACAATGAGCAGTTCTTC.

The sample holds many counts of this clonotype. The chain uses TRBV7-2 and TRBJ1-1; TRBD1 matches 7 bases. This CDR3 is built from 13 residues. Germline CDR1 and CDR2: SGHTA and FQGNSA. CDR3 in amino acids: CAGVKGAATEAFF. The CDR3 coding sequence is TGTGCTGGGGTAAAGGGGGCTGCCACTGAAGCTTTCTTT.

The CDR3 coding sequence is TGCGCCAGCAGCCAAGATAGCGGGGGGGCCGACGAGCAGTACTTC. Its translation is CASSQDSGGADEQYF. V is TRBV4-3 and J is TRBJ2-7; 11 positions match TRBD2. The germline V gene encodes CDR1 LGHNA and CDR2 YSLEER. The junction had 3 bases not matched to a gene; V was cut back by 0 bases and J by 5 bases. The CDR3 is 15 residues long.

This rearrangement joins TRBV7-2 to TRBJ2-7, with D possibly being TRBD1 or TRBD2 (5 bases each). V lost 4 bases and J lost 3, with 16 bases in between. The CDR3 totals 15 residues. Germline V lookup: CDR1 SGHTA, CDR2 FQGNSA. The CDR3: CASSSGQGHYYEQYF. For the CDR3, the DNA is TGTGCCAGCAGCTCGGGGCAGGGCCACTACTACGAGCAGTACTTC.

This clonotype was counted at least ten times. Here the CDR3 reads CASRGQTNQPQHF. Written as DNA, the CDR3 is TGTGCCAGCAGGGGACAGACAAATCAGCCCCAGCATTTT. The chain is built from TRBV12-3 or TRBV12-4 and TRBJ1-5; 7 bases are shared with TRBD1. Unmatched junction bases numbered 3, after V lost 6 bases and J lost 4 bases. The CDR3 covers 13 residues.

This clonotype has only a few counts. The rearrangement joins TRBV12-3 or TRBV12-4 to TRBJ1-5; D is unclear. This CDR3 is built from 12 residues. The V gene lost 7 bases and the J gene lost 6 bases, with 10 bases spanning the gap. CDR3 loop: CASTEHGQPQHF. CDR3 sequence (DNA): TGTGCCAGCACCGAGCATGGTCAGCCCCAGCATTTT.

V is TRBV7-2 and J is TRBJ1-2; D is perhaps TRBD1 (6 bases). This CDR3 is 14 amino acids long. The germline CDR1 and CDR2 sequences are SGHTA and FQGNSA. V was pared by 1 base and J by 5 bases, with 11 bases between. Here the CDR3 reads CASSLVQGTYGYTF. In nucleotides, the CDR3 is TGTGCCAGCAGCTTAGTTCAGGGGACATATGGCTACACCTTC. Full variable domain (remainder filled in from reference TRBV7-2 and TRBJ1-2): GAGVSQSPSNKVTEKGKDVELRCDPISGHTALYWYRQSLGQGLEFLIYFQGNSAPDKSGLPSDRFSAERTGGSVSTLTIQRTQQEDSAVYLCASSLVQGTYGYTFGSGTRLTVV.

The chain recombines TRBV6-6 with TRBJ2-5; no clear D gene. Germline CDR1 and CDR2: MNHNY and SVGAGI (reference sequence). V was cut by 8 bases and J by 0 bases, with 7 bases left in between. The CDR3 extends over 12 amino acids. CDR3 bases: TGTGCCAGCTATGGCCACCAAGAGACCCAGTACTTC. Its protein product is CASYGHQETQYF.

The chain recombines TRBV6-5 with TRBJ2-3; no reliable D call. The V end lost 2 bases, the J end lost 5 bases, and 11 bases lay between the germline ends. Germline assignment: CDR1 MNHEY and CDR2 SVGAGI. This CDR3 has 14 amino acids. The CDR3 sequence is CASSYGPDRDTQYF. CDR3 nucleotides: TGTGCCAGCAGTTACGGGCCAGATAGAGATACGCAGTATTTT.

This clonotype was detected a few times. The rearrangement uses TRBV5-6 and TRBJ2-1; 7 nucleotides match TRBD1. The CDR3 extends over 16 amino acids. V lost 4 bases to trimming and J lost 3 bases; unmatched junction nucleotides: 10. Germline V gene sequence: CDR1 SGHDT, CDR2 YYEEEE. The CDR3 DNA reads as TGTGCCAGCAGCGGATACGGGACAGAGGTCTACAATGAGCAGTTCTTC. Its protein product is CASSGYGTEVYNEQFF.

This clonotype showed up many times. The chain joins TRBV4-3 to TRBJ1-3; no firm D call. Germline values: CDR1 LGHNA, CDR2 YSLEER. Trimming shortened V by 0 bases and J by 0 bases, and 9 bases separated the two germline ends. The CDR3 has 16 amino acids. This CDR3 is CASSQDRTVSGNTIYF. The DNA for the CDR3 is TGCGCCAGCAGCCAAGACAGGACGGTCTCTGGAAACACCATATATTTT.

The CDR3 loop is CASSPSWIRDTGELFF. CDR3 sequence (DNA): TGTGCCAGCAGCCCCTCCTGGATACGAGACACCGGGGAGCTGTTTTTT. The rearrangement uses TRBV11-3 and TRBJ2-2; D is uncertain. The CDR3 extends over 16 amino acids. Trimming cost V 5 bases and J 3 bases, with 16 bases left between them. Germline CDR1 and CDR2: SGHNT and YENEEA.

This clonotype has only a few counts. The V and J genes are TRBV5-4 and TRBJ2-4, with a tentative D call TRBD1 (6 bases). Deletions cut 4 bases from V and 9 bases from J, with 17 bases between. Germline V gives CDR1 SGHNT, CDR2 YYREEE (reference sequence). CDR3 length: 14 amino acids. Here the CDR3 DNA reads TGTGCCAGCAGCGCCGTGGACAGAGGGGGCATTCAGTACTTC. Translating it yields CASSAVDRGGIQYF.

This chain uses TRBV19 with TRBJ1-5; TRBD1 matches 7 bases. Germline V gene sequence: CDR1 LNHDA, CDR2 SQIVND (reference sequence). With V trimmed by 6 bases and J by 4 bases, 15 bases remained unmatched. The CDR3 totals 17 residues. As DNA, the CDR3 is TGTGCCAGTAGCCCCGGGACAGCGAAATCGGGAAATCAGCCCCAGCATTTT. It yields the protein CASSPGTAKSGNQPQHF.

This clonotype was seen many times. The chain couples TRBV21-1 to TRBJ1-2; the D call of TRBD1 is as the table states it, not checked on the DNA. TRBV21-1 is shown as a pseudogene. The length of the CDR3 is 13 residues. The CDR3 reads CASPPGGTGGYTF. The DNA of the CDR3 is TGTGCCAGCCCGCCCGGCGGGACGGGTGGCTACACCTTC.

This clonotype was counted ten times or more. This sequence joins TRBV7-3 and TRBJ2-3, with D perhaps being TRBD1 or TRBD2 (5 bases each). V was trimmed by 2 bases and J by 2 bases, leaving 17 bases between them. The germline V gene encodes CDR1 SGHTA and CDR2 FQGTGA. The CDR3 covers 17 residues. CDR3 in DNA: TGTGCCAGCAGCTTAGGGGTGGGACGCCCTACCACAGATACGCAGTATTTT. It translates to CASSLGVGRPTTDTQYF.

V usage is TRBV7-9 and J usage is TRBJ1-1; a possible D gene is TRBD1 (6 bases). The CDR3 sequence is 16 residues long. V shed 3 bases and J shed 1 base, with 15 bases lying between them. Germline CDR1 reads SEHNR; CDR2 reads FQNEAQ (reference sequence). The CDR3 DNA follows: TGTGCCAGCAGCTTTCGGGGGAGGGGGAAGAACACTGAAGCTTTCTTT. Its translation: CASSFRGRGKNTEAFF.